What follows are 12 T cell receptor beta chains derived from one specimen sequenced in a study of neurological immune-mediated disorders. TCRdb re-derived calls from the 5' RACE reads in MiXCR, one entry per CDR3 protein. In the table there are about 19,000 distinct CDR3 sequences, approximately 8% of which are singletons. Sequencing was carried out using CD8+ T cells from blood. The origin of the receptors is a woman aged 30 to 39 with HTLV-1-associated myelopathy (HAM/TSP).

The table lists this clonotype with many counts. The chain couples TRBV29-1 to TRBJ2-1; D call uncertain. V was pared by 0 bases and J by 6 bases, with 12 bases between. Germline loops: CDR1 SQVTM, CDR2 ANQGSEA. The length of the CDR3 is 14 residues. The CDR3 coding sequence is TGCAGCGTTGAAGAAACAGTGGTGGGCAATGAGCAGTTCTTC. Amino acid sequence: CSVEETVVGNEQFF.

This clonotype was counted many times. This chain joins TRBV29-1 and TRBJ2-1; D possibly uses TRBD1 or TRBD2 (5 bases each). This CDR3 is 13 amino acids long. Trimming removed 6 bases at V and 10 bases at J, with 19 bases between. From germline, CDR1 is SQVTM and CDR2 ANQGSEA. This chain's CDR3 is CSVVSSWGSEQFF. The CDR3 DNA reads as TGCAGCGTCGTCTCTTCCTGGGGGAGCGAGCAGTTCTTC.

There are many counts of this clonotype. The V call is TRBV6-5, the J call TRBJ1-1, with D possibly being TRBD1 (5 bases). V was cut by 6 bases and J by 4 bases, with 12 bases left in between. The CDR3 is made up of 13 amino acids. Germline values: CDR1 MNHEY, CDR2 SVGAGI. The CDR3 region has the DNA TGTGCCAGCAGGGAGATGGGGGTCACTGAAGCTTTCTTT. It is translated as CASREMGVTEAFF.

The table lists this clonotype with many counts. The chain employs TRBV29-1 and TRBJ2-7, with 9 nucleotides matching TRBD1. Germline V gene lookup returns CDR1 SQVTM and CDR2 ANQGSEA. This CDR3 is built from 14 residues. The V segment lost 1 base and the J segment 6 bases; nucleotides outside the gene matches: 7. The CDR3 sequence: CSVEGDRVGGEQYF. CDR3 in DNA: TGCAGCGTTGAAGGGGACAGGGTAGGAGGCGAGCAGTACTTC.

This clonotype was seen repeatedly, ten times or more. This rearrangement joins TRBV6-1 to TRBJ1-6; 9 nucleotides align to TRBD1. The CDR3 totals 15 residues. The junction had 5 bases not matched to a gene; V was cut back by 2 bases and J by 9 bases. Germline V lookup: CDR1 MNHNS, CDR2 SASEGT. CDR3 bases: TGTGCCAGCAGTGAACAAACAGGGGGCTCTTCACCCCTCCACTTT. This codes for CASSEQTGGSSPLHF.

There are many counts of this clonotype. This rearrangement joins TRBV9 to TRBJ2-7, with D unresolved. The CDR3 consists of 10 residues. Trimming removed 7 bases from V and 3 bases from J, with 5 bases in between. Germline V gene data show CDR1 as SGDLS and CDR2 as YYNGEE. In DNA, the CDR3 is TGTGCCAGCGGGGACTACGAGCAGTACTTC. This gives the protein CASGDYEQYF. Filled out from reference TRBV9 and TRBJ2-7, the complete variable domain reads DSGVTQTPKHLITATGQRVTLRCSPRSGDLSVYWYQQSLDQGLQFLIQYYNGEERAKGNILERFSAQQFPDLHSELNLSSLELGDSALYFCASGDYEQYFGPGTRLTVT.

In this sample, this clonotype turned up many times. V gene TRBV6-5 combines with J gene TRBJ1-4, with 7 bases aligning to TRBD1. CDR1 is MNHEY and CDR2 is SVGAGI in the germline V gene. The length of the CDR3 is 14 residues. The J segment lost 1 base and the V segment lost 6 bases, leaving 2 bases of the junction unmatched. CDR3: CASSRGETNEKLFF. In DNA, the CDR3 is TGTGCCAGCAGCAGGGGGGAAACTAATGAAAAACTGTTTTTT.

This clonotype has a count of ten or more. The V call is TRBV5-1, the J call TRBJ2-7, with D perhaps TRBD1 or TRBD2 (5 bases each). Germline loops: CDR1 SGHRS, CDR2 YFSETQ. The CDR3 runs 14 residues. V lost 2 bases, J lost 0 bases, and 9 bases lay in between. CDR3 sequence (DNA): TGCGCCAGCAGCTTTAGTGGGGGCTCCTACGAGCAGTACTTC. This encodes CASSFSGGSYEQYF.

To note about this clonotype: A much larger clone differs from this one at a single base, so this may be a read error. The CDR3 end shows no conserved phenylalanine or tryptophan, and so a read error is likely. The rearrangement uses TRBV18 and TRBJ2-7; D gene uncertain. Germline assignment: CDR1 KGHSH and CDR2 LQKENI. The CDR3 totals 14 residues. V was cut by 0 bases and J by 4 bases, with 10 bases left in between. The DNA for the CDR3 is TGTGCCAGCTCACCACCAGGGCCACCTTACGAGCAGTACTTA. Protein sequence: CASSPPGPPYEQYL.

This clonotype occurred once. V and J are TRBV20-1 and TRBJ2-7, with D perhaps given as TRBD1 or TRBD2 (5 bases each). Germline-derived CDR1 and CDR2 are DFQATT and SNEGSKA (reference sequence). The CDR3 consists of 12 residues. The V end was cut by 7 bases, the J end by 2 bases, with 12 bases between. The CDR3 spells CSGPGPTYEQYF. DNA for the CDR3: TGCAGTGGGCCGGGACCCACCTACGAGCAGTACTTC.

This clonotype was recorded many times. V is TRBV29-1 and J is TRBJ1-2, with 12 bases lining up with TRBD1. Looked up from germline, CDR1 is SQVTM and CDR2 is ANQGSEA. The CDR3 extends over 12 amino acids. Trimming cost V 7 bases and J 6 bases; bases outside gene matches: 3. The CDR3 region is CSGDRGRNGYTF. DNA for the CDR3: TGCAGCGGGGACAGGGGGCGAAATGGCTACACCTTC.

This clonotype has ten or more counts. J is TRBJ1-1 and V is TRBV14; the D gene is possibly TRBD1 (5 bases). Germline-derived CDR1 and CDR2 are SGHDN and FVKESK. The V end lost 5 bases, the J end lost 1 base, and 11 bases lay between the germline ends. The CDR3 length is 14 residues. This CDR3 reads CASSLAGPNTEAFF. DNA of the CDR3: TGTGCCAGCAGCTTAGCGGGACCGAACACTGAAGCTTTCTTT.